This T cell receptor (beta chain) was recorded in a study of molecular identifiers for immune sequencing clone quantification. Study information: Four of five splits of RNA from 20,000 or 100,000 naive CD8 cells were sequenced in replicates.

Isolation of naive CD8 T cells was achieved by sorting on a CD8+CD4-CCR7+CD45RA+ phenotype. It was with previously described methods and listed TCR primers that bulk TCR libraries were made. A single record per CDR3 protein comes from TCRdb applying MiXCR to the PCR reads. The table records under 600,000 distinct CDR3 sequences, roughly a fifth of them present only once. The CDR3 is 16 amino acids. Trimming cost V 1 base and J 5 bases; bases outside gene matches: 10. Germline V gene sequence: CDR1 MGHRA, CDR2 YSYEKL. Findings and caveats of the study: Clones that had above 20 RNA copies took up over 98% of effector molecules but under 1% in naive cells.

The table lists this clonotype with a few counts. The target antigen is unknown. The sequenced sample was naive CD8+ T cells from blood, with Jurkat cell RNA spiked in. The subset is: FACS-sorted CD8+CD4-CCR7+CD45RA+ naive T cells. This TCR was recovered from a human donor in good health. Some libraries in this study had Jurkat cell RNA spiked in. The chain links TRBV4-1 to TRBJ2-5, with 7 positions matching TRBD2. The CDR3 loop reads CASSQVFPGEGETQYF. The CDR3 DNA reads as TGCGCCAGCAGCCAAGTTTTCCCGGGGGAGGGGGAGACCCAGTACTTC.